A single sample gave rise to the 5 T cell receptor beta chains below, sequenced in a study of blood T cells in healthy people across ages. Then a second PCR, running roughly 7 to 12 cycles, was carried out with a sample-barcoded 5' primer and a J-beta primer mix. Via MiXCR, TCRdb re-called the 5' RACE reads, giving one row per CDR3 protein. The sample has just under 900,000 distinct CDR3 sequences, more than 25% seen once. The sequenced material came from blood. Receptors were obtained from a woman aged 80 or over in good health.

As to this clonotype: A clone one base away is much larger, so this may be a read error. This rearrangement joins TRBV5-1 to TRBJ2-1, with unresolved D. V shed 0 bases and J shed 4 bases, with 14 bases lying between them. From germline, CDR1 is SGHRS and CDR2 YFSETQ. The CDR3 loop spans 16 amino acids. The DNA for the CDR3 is TGCGCCAGCAGCTTGGTCAGTGGGGTTGGTTACAATGAGCAGTTCTTC. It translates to CASSLVSGVGYNEQFF.

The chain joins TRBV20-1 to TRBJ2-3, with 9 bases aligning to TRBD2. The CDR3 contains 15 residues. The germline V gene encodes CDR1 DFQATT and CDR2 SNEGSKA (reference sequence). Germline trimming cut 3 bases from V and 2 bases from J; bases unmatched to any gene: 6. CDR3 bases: TGCAGTGCTAGTGTGGCTAGCGGGACCACAGATACGCAGTATTTT. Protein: CSASVASGTTDTQYF.

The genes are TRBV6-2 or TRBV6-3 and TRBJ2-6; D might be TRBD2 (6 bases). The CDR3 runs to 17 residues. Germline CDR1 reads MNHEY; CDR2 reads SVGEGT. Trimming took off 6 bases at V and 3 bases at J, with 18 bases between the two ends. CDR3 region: CASSPPRAGSGANVLTF. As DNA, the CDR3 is TGTGCCAGCAGCCCCCCCCGGGCGGGGAGTGGGGCCAACGTCCTGACTTTC.

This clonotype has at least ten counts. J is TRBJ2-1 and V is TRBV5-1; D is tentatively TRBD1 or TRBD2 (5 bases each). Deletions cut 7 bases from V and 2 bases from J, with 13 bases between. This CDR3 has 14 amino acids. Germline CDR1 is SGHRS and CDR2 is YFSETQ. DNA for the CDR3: TGCGCCAGCGGCGAGGGGCGCGCCTACAATGAGCAGTTCTTC. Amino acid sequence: CASGEGRAYNEQFF.

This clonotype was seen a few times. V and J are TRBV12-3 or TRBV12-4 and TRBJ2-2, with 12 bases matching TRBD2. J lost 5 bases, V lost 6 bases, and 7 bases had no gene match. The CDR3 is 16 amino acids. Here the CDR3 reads CASSQTSGGRTGELFF. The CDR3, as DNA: TGTGCCAGCAGCCAAACTAGCGGGGGGCGAACCGGGGAGCTGTTTTTT.